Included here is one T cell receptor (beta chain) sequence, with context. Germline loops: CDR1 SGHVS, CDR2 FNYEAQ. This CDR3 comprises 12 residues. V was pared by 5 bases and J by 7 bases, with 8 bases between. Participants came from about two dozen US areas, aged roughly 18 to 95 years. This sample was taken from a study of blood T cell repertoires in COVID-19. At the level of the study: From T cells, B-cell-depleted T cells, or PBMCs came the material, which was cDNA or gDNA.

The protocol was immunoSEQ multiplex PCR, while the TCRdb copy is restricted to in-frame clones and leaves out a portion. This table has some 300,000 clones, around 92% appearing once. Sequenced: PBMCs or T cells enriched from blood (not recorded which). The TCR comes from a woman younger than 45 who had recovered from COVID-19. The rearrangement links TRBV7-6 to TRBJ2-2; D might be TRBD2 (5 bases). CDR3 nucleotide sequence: TGTGCCAGCAGCCCCGGACTCGGGGAGCTGTTTTTT. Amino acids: CASSPGLGELFF.